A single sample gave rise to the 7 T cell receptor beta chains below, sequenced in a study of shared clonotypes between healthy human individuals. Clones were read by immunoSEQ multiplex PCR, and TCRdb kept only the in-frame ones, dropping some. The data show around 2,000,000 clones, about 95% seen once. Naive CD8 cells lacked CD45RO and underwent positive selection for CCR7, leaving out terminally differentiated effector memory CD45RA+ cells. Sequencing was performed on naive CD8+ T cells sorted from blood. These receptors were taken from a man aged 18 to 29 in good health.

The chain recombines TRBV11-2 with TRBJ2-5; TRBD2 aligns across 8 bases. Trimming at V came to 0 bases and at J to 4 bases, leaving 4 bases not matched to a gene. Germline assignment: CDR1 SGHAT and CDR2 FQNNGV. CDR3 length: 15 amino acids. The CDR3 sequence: CASSLDPGGAETQYF. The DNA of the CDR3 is TGTGCCAGCAGCTTAGACCCGGGAGGGGCAGAGACCCAGTACTTC. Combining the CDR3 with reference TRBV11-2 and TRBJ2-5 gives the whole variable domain EAGVAQSPRYKIIEKRQSVAFWCNPISGHATLYWYQQILGQGPKLLIQFQNNGVVDDSQLPKDRFSAERLKGVDSTLKIQPAKLEDSAVYLCASSLDPGGAETQYFGPGTRLLVL.

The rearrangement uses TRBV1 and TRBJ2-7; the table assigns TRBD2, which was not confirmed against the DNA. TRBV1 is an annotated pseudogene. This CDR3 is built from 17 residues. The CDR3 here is CTSSQDGLAGEGYEQYF. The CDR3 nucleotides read TGCACCAGCAGCCAAGATGGACTAGCGGGGGAGGGCTACGAGCAGTACTTC.

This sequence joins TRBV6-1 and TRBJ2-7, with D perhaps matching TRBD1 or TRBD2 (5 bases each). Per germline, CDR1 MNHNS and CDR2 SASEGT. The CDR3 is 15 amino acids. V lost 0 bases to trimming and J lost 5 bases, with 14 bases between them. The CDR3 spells CASSEAPGAMDEQYF. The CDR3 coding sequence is TGTGCCAGCAGTGAAGCTCCCGGGGCCATGGACGAGCAGTACTTC.

CDR3 region: CARRPGPANQGELNTIYF. DNA of the CDR3: TGTGCCAGGAGACCGGGCCCCGCTAATCAGGGAGAGTTAAACACCATATATTTT. The V call is TRBV27, the J call TRBJ1-3; tentative D call: TRBD1 (5 bases). The CDR3 is 18 amino acids. Trimming pared 9 bases from V and 6 bases from J, leaving 30 bases between. From germline, CDR1 is MNHEY and CDR2 SMNVEV (reference sequence).

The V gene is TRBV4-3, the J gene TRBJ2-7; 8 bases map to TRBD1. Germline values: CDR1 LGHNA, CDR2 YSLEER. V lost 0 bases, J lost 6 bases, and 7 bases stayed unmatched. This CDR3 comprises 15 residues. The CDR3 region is CASSQEGVQGGEQYF. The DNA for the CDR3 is TGCGCCAGCAGCCAAGAAGGAGTACAGGGGGGCGAGCAGTACTTC.

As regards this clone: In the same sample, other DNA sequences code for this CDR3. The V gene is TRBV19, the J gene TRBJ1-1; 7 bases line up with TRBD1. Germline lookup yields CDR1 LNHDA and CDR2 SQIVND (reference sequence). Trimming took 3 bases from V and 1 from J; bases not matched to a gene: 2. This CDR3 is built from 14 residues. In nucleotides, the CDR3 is TGTGCCAGTAGTATGACAGGGTCGAACACTGAAGCTTTCTTT. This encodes CASSMTGSNTEAFF. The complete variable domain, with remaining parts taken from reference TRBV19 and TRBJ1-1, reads DGGITQSPKYLFRKEGQNVTLSCEQNLNHDAMYWYRQDPGQGLRLIYYSQIVNDFQKGDIAEGYSVSREKKESFPLTVTSAQKNPTAFYLCASSMTGSNTEAFFGQGTRLTVV.

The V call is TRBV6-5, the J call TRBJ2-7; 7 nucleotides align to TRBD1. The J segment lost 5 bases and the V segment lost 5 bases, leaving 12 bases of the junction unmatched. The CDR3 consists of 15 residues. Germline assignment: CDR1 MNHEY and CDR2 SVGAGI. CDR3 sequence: CASSVRPGQVDEQYF. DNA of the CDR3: TGTGCCAGCAGTGTACGTCCTGGACAGGTGGACGAGCAGTACTTC.